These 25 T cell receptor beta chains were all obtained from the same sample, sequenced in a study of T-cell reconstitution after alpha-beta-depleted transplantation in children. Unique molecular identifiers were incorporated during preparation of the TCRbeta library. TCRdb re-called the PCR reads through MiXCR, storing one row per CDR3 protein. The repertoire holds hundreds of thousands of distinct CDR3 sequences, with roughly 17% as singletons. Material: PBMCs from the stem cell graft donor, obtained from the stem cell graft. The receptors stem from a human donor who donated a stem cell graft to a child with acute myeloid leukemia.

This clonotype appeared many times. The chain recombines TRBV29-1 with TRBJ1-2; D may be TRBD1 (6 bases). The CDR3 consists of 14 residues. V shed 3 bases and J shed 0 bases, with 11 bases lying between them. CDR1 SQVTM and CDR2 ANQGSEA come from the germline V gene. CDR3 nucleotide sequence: TGCAGCGTTGACCCACAGGGAACTAACTATGGCTACACCTTC. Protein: CSVDPQGTNYGYTF.

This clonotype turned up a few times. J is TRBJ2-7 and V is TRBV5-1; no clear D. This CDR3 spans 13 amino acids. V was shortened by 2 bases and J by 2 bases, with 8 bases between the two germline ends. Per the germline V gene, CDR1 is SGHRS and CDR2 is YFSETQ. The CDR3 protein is CASSFGEAYEQYF. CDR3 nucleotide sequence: TGCGCCAGCAGCTTTGGGGAAGCCTACGAGCAGTACTTC.

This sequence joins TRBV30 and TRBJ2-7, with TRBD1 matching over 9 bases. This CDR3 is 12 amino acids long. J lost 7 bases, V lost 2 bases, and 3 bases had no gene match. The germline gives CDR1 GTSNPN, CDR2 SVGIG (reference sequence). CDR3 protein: CAWSPTGGEQYF. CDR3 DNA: TGTGCCTGGAGTCCGACAGGGGGAGAGCAGTACTTC. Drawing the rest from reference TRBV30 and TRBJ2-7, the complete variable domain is SQTIHQWPATLVQPVGSPLSLECTVEGTSNPNLYWYRQAAGRGLQLLFYSVGIGQISSEVPQNLSASRPQDRQFILSSKKLLLSDSGFYLCAWSPTGGEQYFGPGTRLTVT.

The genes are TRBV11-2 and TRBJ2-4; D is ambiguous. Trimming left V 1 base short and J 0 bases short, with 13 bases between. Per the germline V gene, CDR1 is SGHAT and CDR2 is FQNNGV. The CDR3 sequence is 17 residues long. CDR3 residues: CASSLGAETLAKNIQYF. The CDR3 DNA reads TGTGCCAGCAGCTTAGGCGCGGAGACCCTAGCCAAAAACATTCAGTACTTC.

Here the CDR3 reads CASSYFAQEKKGYTF. The CDR3 DNA reads TGTGCCAGCAGTTACTTCGCCCAGGAAAAGAAAGGCTACACCTTC. The chain uses TRBV6-2 or TRBV6-3 and TRBJ1-2, with unresolved D. Deletions cut 1 base from V and 8 bases from J, with 17 bases between. Germline V gives CDR1 MNHEY, CDR2 SVGEGT. The length of the CDR3 is 15 residues.

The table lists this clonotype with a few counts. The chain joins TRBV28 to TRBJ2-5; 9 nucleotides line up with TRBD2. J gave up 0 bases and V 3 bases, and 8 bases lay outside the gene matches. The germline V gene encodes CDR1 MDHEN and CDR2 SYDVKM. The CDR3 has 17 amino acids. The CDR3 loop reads CASSFPPSGANQETQYF. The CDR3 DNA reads TGTGCCAGCAGTTTTCCCCCTAGCGGGGCCAACCAAGAGACCCAGTACTTC.

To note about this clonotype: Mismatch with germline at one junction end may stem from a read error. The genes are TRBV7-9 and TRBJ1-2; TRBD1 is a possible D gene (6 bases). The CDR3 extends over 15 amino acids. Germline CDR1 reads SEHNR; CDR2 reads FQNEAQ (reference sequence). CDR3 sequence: CASSIAGTPYPGYTF. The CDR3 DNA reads TGTGCCAGCAGCATAGCCGGGACACCTTACCCTGGCTACACCTTC.

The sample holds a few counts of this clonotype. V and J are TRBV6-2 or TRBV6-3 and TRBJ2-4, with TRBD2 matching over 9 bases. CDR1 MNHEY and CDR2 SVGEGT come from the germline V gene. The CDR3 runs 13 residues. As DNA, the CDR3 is TGTGCATCGCGGGGGGGCGAACGAAACATTCAGTACTTC. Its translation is CASRGGERNIQYF.

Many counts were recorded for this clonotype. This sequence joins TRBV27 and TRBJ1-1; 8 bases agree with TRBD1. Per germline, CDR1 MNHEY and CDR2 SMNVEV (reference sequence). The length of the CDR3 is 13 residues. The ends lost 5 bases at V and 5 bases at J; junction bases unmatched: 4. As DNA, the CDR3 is TGTGCCAGCAGTAGGACAGGGCGGACTGAAGCTTTCTTT. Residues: CASSRTGRTEAFF.

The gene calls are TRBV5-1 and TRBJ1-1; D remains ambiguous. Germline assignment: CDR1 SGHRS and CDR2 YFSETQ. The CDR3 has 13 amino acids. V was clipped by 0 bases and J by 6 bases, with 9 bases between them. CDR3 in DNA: TGCGCCAGCAGCTTGGCCCTGGCCGCTGAAGCTTTCTTT. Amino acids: CASSLALAAEAFF.

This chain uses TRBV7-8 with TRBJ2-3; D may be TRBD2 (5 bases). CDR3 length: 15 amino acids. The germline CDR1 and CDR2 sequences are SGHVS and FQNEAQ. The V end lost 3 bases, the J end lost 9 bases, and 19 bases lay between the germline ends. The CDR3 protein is CASSFDGLTGITQYF. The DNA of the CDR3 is TGTGCCAGCAGCTTCGACGGACTTACCGGGATAACGCAGTATTTT.

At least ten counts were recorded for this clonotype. In DNA, the CDR3 is TGTGCCATCAGTGAGGGGGGACTTGCCCCCTACGAGCAGTACTTC. Protein: CAISEGGLAPYEQYF. The rearrangement joins TRBV10-3 to TRBJ2-7, with a weak D call TRBD2 (6 bases). This CDR3 has 15 residues. V was pared by 2 bases and J by 2 bases, with 13 bases between. Germline V CDR1 and CDR2: ENHRY, SYGVKD.

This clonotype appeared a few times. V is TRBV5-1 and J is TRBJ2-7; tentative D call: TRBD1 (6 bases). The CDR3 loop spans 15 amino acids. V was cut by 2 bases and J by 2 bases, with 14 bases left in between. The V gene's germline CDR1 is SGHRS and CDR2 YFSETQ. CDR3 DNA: TGCGCCAGCAGCTTAGGTGGAACAGGGACCTACGAGCAGTACGTC. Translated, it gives CASSLGGTGTYEQYV.

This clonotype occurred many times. CDR3 amino acids: CASRPGTSMYGYTF. For the CDR3, the DNA is TGTGCCAGCAGGCCAGGAACATCGATGTATGGCTACACCTTC. This sequence joins TRBV7-2 and TRBJ1-2; D gene ambiguous. Germline V gene lookup returns CDR1 SGHTA and CDR2 FQGNSA. The CDR3 runs 14 residues. V was clipped by 6 bases and J by 5 bases, with 16 bases between them.

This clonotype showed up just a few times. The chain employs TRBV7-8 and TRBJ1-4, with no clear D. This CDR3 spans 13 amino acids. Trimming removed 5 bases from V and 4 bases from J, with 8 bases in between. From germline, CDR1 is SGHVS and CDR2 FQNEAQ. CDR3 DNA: TGTGCCAGCAGCGTGGACCATAATGAAAAACTGTTTTTT. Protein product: CASSVDHNEKLFF.

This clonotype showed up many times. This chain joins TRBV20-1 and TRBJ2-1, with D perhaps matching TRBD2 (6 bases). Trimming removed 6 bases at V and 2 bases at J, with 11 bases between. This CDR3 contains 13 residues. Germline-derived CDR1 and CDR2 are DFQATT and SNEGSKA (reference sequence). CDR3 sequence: CSAPGVTYNEQFF. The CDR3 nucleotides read TGCAGTGCCCCGGGGGTTACCTACAATGAGCAGTTCTTC.

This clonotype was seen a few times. CDR3 protein: CASSLVGVPRGYGYTF. CDR3 nucleotides: TGTGCCAGCAGTCTAGTCGGGGTACCTAGGGGCTATGGCTACACCTTC. The chain couples TRBV6-5 to TRBJ1-2; D is possibly TRBD1 (5 bases). Germline CDR1 and CDR2: MNHEY and SVGAGI. Between the trimmed V and J ends, which lost 5 bases and 4 bases, there was a span of 20 bases. The CDR3 spans 16 residues.

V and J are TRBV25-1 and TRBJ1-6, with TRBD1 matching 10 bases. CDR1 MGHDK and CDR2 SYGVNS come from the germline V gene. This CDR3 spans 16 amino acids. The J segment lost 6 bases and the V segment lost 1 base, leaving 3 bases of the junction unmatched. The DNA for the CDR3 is TGTGCCAGCAGTGAATCTGGGACAGGGGTTAATTCACCCCTCCACTTT. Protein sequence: CASSESGTGVNSPLHF.

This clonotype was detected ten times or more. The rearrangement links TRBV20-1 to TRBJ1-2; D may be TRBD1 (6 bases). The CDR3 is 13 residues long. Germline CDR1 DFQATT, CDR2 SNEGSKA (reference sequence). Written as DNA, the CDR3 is TGCAGCGGACAGAGCAGGTCTAACTATGGCTACACCTTC. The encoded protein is CSGQSRSNYGYTF.

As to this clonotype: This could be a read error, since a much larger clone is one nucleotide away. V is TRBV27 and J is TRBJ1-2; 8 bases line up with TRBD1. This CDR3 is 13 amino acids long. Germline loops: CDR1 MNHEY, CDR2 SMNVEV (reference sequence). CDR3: CAGSLSTGEGYTF. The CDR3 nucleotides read TGTGCCGGCAGTCTCTCGACAGGGGAAGGCTACACCTTC.

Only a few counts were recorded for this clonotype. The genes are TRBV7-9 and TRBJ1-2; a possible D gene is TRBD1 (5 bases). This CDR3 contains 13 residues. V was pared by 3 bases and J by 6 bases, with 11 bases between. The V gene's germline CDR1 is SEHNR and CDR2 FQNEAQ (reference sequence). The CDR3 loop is CASSLDRGNGYTF. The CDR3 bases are TGTGCCAGCAGCTTGGATAGGGGTAATGGCTACACCTTC.

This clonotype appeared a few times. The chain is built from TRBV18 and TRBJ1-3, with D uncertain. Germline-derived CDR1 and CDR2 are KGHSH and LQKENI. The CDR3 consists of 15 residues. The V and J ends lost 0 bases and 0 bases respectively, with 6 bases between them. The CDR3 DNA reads TGTGCCAGCTCACCACCGACGGACTCTGGAAACACCATATATTTT. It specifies CASSPPTDSGNTIYF.

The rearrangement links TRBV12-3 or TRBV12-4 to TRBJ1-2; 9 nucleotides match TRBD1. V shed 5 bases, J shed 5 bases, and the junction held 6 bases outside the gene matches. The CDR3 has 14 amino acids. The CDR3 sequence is CASSLDRGEYGYTF. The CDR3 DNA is TGTGCCAGCAGTCTGGACAGGGGAGAATATGGCTACACCTTC.

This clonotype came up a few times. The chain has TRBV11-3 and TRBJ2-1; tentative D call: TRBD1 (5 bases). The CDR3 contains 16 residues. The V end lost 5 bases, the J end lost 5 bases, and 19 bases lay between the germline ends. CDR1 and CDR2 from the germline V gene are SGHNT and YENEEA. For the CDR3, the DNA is TGTGCCAGCAGCCATTGGTCGAGGCAGGGCGACAATGAGCAGTTCTTC. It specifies CASSHWSRQGDNEQFF. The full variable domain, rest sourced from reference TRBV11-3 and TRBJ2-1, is EAGVVQSPRYKIIEKKQPVAFWCNPISGHNTLYWYLQNLGQGPELLIRYENEEAVDDSQLPKDRFSAERLKGVDSTLKIQPAELGDSAVYLCASSHWSRQGDNEQFFGPGTRLTVL.

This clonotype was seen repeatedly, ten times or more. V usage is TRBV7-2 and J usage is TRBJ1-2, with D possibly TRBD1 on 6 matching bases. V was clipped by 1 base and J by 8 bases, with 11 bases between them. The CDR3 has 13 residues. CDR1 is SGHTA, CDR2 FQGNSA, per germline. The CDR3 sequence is CASSLGPGAGYTF. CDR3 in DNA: TGTGCCAGCAGCTTAGGGCCAGGGGCGGGCTACACCTTC.